This TCR beta chain was sequenced in a study of blood T cell repertoires in COVID-19. Profiling relied on immunoSEQ multiplex PCR, and the TCRdb table lists in-frame clones only, not all of them. The table records under 150,000 clones, approximately 84% of them present only once. The V end lost 5 bases, the J end lost 2 bases, and 13 bases lay between the germline ends. The length of the CDR3 is 14 residues. Germline assignment: CDR1 SGHDT and CDR2 YYEEEE. The chain has TRBV5-6 and TRBJ2-5, with no clear D. This receptor was obtained from a man between 65 and 79 years old with acute or convalescent COVID-19. Sequencing was carried out using peripheral blood. The CDR3 nucleotides are TGTGCCAGCAGTCCCCCGGTCGGGCAAGAGACCCAGTACTTC. This codes for CASSPPVGQETQYF.